This is a list of T cell receptor beta chains from one sample in a study of patients and donors after allogeneic stem cell transplantation. TCRdb analysed the RT-PCR reads with MiXCR anew, one entry per CDR3 protein. The sample has around 30,000 distinct CDR3 sequences; 35% to 40% are singletons. Sequencing input: blood, either unsorted or a sorted T cell fraction (not recorded which). These receptors came from a human donor who was either an allogeneic HSCT recipient or a stem cell or donor lymphocyte infusion donor (not recorded which). It is not recorded whose cells these are; they may come from a transplant donor. CDR3s include the opening cysteine and the closing phenylalanine or tryptophan. A D gene is named only where the DNA matches it firmly. Not all rows give a size; the values are once, few, many and, for expanded clones, a class.

j_gene | d_gene | abundance | v_gene | CDR3nt | CDR3aa
TRBJ1-5 | NA | once | TRBV6-2/TRBV6-3 | TGTGCCAGCAGTTCGCAGGGTATCGGTCAGCCCCAGCATTTT | CASSSQGIGQPQHF
TRBJ2-5 | NA | NA | TRBV6-2/TRBV6-3 | TGTGCCAGCAGTCAGTTGGAGACCCAGTACTTC | CASSQLETQYF
TRBJ1-1 | NA | NA | TRBV29-1 | TGCAGCGCGGCACAGGCTCCGGGCACTGAAGCTTTCTTT | CSAAQAPGTEAFF
TRBJ2-7 | TRBD2 | NA | TRBV4-3 | TGCGCCAGCAGCCAGACGAGCGGGAGATCCTACGAGCAGTACTTC | CASSQTSGRSYEQYF
TRBJ2-2 | NA | NA | TRBV5-1 | TGCGCCAGCAGCTTGTGGGAGTTCTGGCGGGACCCCGCGAACACCGGGGAGCTGTTTTTT | CASSLWEFWRDPANTGELFF
TRBJ2-1 | TRBD2 | few | TRBV10-3 | TGTGCCATCAGTGAGTCCCGAGGGACTAGCGGAAACAATGAGCAGTTCTTC | CAISESRGTSGNNEQFF
TRBJ2-5 | NA | NA | TRBV24-1 | TGTGCCACCAGTGAGCAGTCCAAAACAGGGACCCAGTACTTC | CATSEQSKTGTQYF
TRBJ2-3 | NA | few | TRBV5-1 | TGCGCCAGCAGCTTGGCCATCGGAGATACGCAGTATTTT | CASSLAIGDTQYF
TRBJ2-2 | NA | NA | TRBV10-1 | TGCGCCAGCAGTGAGTCGGGCGGGGAGCTGTTTTTT | CASSESGGELFF
TRBJ1-4 | NA | few | TRBV20-1 | TGCAGTGCTACGACAGAGATTAATGAAAAACTGTTTTTT | CSATTEINEKLFF
TRBJ1-1 | NA | NA | TRBV29-1 | TGCAGCGTTGGTTCGGGGGCGGCTTTCTTT | CSVGSGAAFF
TRBJ2-3 | NA | NA | TRBV5-6 | TGTGCCAGCAGCTTGGACCCGAGGGATACGCAGTATTTT | CASSLDPRDTQYF
TRBJ2-5 | NA | NA | TRBV30 | TGTGCCTGGAGTGCCGCCGGGGGGCTGGAGACCCAGTACTTC | CAWSAAGGLETQYF
TRBJ2-1 | TRBD2 | NA | TRBV6-6 | TGTGCCAGCAGTTACTCGACTAGCGGGGGGCCCGAGCAGTTCTTC | CASSYSTSGGPEQFF
TRBJ2-3 | NA | NA | TRBV10-3 | TGTGCCATCACGGATGGATTGGCTAGCACAGATACGCAGTATTTT | CAITDGLASTDTQYF
TRBJ1-2 | NA | NA | TRBV7-9 | TGTGCCAGCTCATTCCCCGAAGCCAACTATGGCTACACCTTC | CASSFPEANYGYTF
TRBJ1-6 | NA | NA | TRBV20-1 | TGCAGTGCTAGAGAGGCAGGGATGAATTCACCCCTCCACTTT | CSAREAGMNSPLHF
TRBJ2-1 | NA | NA | TRBV7-9 | TGTGCCAGCAGCCTAGCGGACAGCTCCTACAATGAGCAGTTCTTC | CASSLADSSYNEQFF
TRBJ2-1 | NA | NA | TRBV20-1 | TGCAGTGCTAGGCCCATGGGCGGGGAGGTTTACAATGAGCAGTTCTTC | CSARPMGGEVYNEQFF
TRBJ1-2 | NA | NA | TRBV5-1 | TGCGCCAGCAGCTTGGCCGACGCGGACTATGGCTACACCTTC | CASSLADADYGYTF
TRBJ2-7 | TRBD2 | NA | TRBV27 | TGTGCCAGCAGTACCGGGACTAGCGGACTCAAGCAGTACTTC | CASSTGTSGLKQYF
TRBJ2-3 | NA | NA | TRBV7-2 | TGTGCCAGCAGCTTAAACCCTGCGGATACGCAGTATTTT | CASSLNPADTQYF
TRBJ1-1 | NA | few | TRBV5-6 | TGTGCCAGCAGCCCAGACCTACCTGGGAGCACTGAAGCTTTCTTT | CASSPDLPGSTEAFF
TRBJ2-5 | TRBD1 | NA | TRBV29-1 | TGCAGCGTTCCAACAGGGGGCCATGAGACCCAGTACTTC | CSVPTGGHETQYF
TRBJ1-6 | NA | few | TRBV6-6 | TGTGCCAGCAGCTCTCGTGGTTGGAATTCACCCCTCCACTTT | CASSSRGWNSPLHF
TRBJ1-2 | NA | few | TRBV15 | TGTGCCACCAGCGGTGGAGGGGCTGGCGGCTACACCTTC | CATSGGGAGGYTF
TRBJ2-1 | TRBD1 | NA | TRBV5-1 | TGCGCCAGCAGCTTGGGTGGGACAGGGGACAATGAGCAGTTCTTC | CASSLGGTGDNEQFF
TRBJ2-1 | NA | NA | TRBV29-1 | TGCAGCGTTGAGCGTCTAGCAAATGAGCAGTTCTTC | CSVERLANEQFF
TRBJ1-5 | NA | NA | TRBV20-1 | TGCAATGCTAGAGGACAGAGGAATCAGCCCCAGCATTTT | CNARGQRNQPQHF
TRBJ1-5 | TRBD1 | NA | TRBV20-1 | TGCAGTGCCAGAACAGGGGGAACCCTGCCCCAGCATTTT | CSARTGGTLPQHF
TRBJ1-2 | NA | few | TRBV29-1 | TGCAGCGTTGAAGTTCAGAACTATGGCTACACCTTC | CSVEVQNYGYTF